The present T cell receptor beta chain was sequenced within a study of T cells in Graves' hyperthyroidism and ophthalmopathy. TCR beta CDR3 regions were amplified from RNA transcripts. The HTBI primer set drove a first-round RT-PCR of the TCR CDR3. TCRdb processed the multiplex PCR reads anew with MiXCR; each CDR3 protein has one entry. The repertoire consists of a few hundred thousand distinct CDR3 sequences, with 15% to 19% occurring once and the leading ten covering under 7.5%. Notes on the study in general: Expanded thyroid clonotypes (above 0.001) were mostly also found in blood.

The CDR3 is 15 amino acids. The V segment lost 4 bases and the J segment 0 bases; nucleotides outside the gene matches: 3. CDR1 is SEHNR, CDR2 FQNEAQ, per germline (reference sequence). This clonotype has a count of ten or more. Its specificity is not known. This TCR came from a woman aged 25 to 39 with Graves' hyperthyroidism. V usage is TRBV7-9 and J usage is TRBJ2-3; 8 bases align to TRBD2. Material: blood. DNA of the CDR3: TGTGCCAGCAGCTATAGCGGGGCGAGCACAGATACGCAGTATTTT. It specifies CASSYSGASTDTQYF. Full variable domain (rest looked up from reference TRBV7-9 and TRBJ2-3): DTGVSQNPRHKITKRGQNVTFRCDPISEHNRLYWYRQTLGQGPEFLTYFQNEAQLEKSRLLSDRFSAERPKGSFSTLEIQRTEQGDSAMYLCASSYSGASTDTQYFGPGTRLTVL.